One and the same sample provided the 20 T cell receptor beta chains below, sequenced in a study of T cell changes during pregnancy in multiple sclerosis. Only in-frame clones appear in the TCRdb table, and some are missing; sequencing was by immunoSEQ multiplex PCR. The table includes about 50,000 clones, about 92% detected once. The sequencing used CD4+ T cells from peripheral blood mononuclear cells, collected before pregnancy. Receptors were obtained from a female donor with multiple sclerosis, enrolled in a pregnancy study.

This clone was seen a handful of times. DNA for the CDR3: TGTGCCAGCAGCTTAGCTAGCGGGAGTCGCAATGAGCAGTTCTTC. Its protein product is CASSLASGSRNEQFF. This rearrangement joins TRBV11-2 to TRBJ2-1; TRBD2 matches 10 bases. This CDR3 comprises 15 residues. V lost 1 base, J lost 6 bases, and 3 bases stayed unmatched. Looked up from germline, CDR1 is SGHAT and CDR2 is FQNNGV.

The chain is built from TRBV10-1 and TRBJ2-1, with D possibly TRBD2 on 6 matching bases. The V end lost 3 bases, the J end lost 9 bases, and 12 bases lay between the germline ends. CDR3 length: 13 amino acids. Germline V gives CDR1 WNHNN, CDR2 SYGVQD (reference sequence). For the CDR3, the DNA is TGCGCCAGCAGTGAAACCCGGCGGGGTGAGCAGTTCTTC. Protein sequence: CASSETRRGEQFF.

In DNA, the CDR3 is TGTGCCAGCAGCTGGACTAGCGGGGGGGTGGAGACCCAGTACTTC. Protein: CASSWTSGGVETQYF. This chain joins TRBV27 and TRBJ2-5; 15 nucleotides line up with TRBD2. V shed 6 bases, J shed 5 bases, and the junction held 4 bases outside the gene matches. The CDR3 loop spans 15 amino acids. Germline assignment: CDR1 MNHEY and CDR2 SMNVEV (reference sequence).

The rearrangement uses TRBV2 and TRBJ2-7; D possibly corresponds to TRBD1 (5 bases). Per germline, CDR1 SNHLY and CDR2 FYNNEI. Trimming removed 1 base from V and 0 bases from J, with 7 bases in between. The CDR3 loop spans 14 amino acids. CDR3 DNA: TGTGCCAGCAGTGAAGACAGGAGCTCCTACGAGCAGTACTTC. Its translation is CASSEDRSSYEQYF. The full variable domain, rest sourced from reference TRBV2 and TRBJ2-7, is EPEVTQTPSHQVTQMGQEVILRCVPISNHLYFYWYRQILGQKVEFLVSFYNNEISEKSEIFDDQFSVERPDGSNFTLKIRSTKLEDSAMYFCASSEDRSSYEQYFGPGTRLTVT.

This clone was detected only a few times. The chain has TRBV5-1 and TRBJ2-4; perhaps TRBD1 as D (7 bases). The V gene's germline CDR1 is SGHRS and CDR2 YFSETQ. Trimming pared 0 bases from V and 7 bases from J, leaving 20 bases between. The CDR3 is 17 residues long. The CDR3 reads CASSLEGAGRSGNIQYF. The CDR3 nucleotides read TGCGCCAGCAGCTTGGAGGGGGCGGGGAGGTCGGGCAACATTCAGTACTTC.

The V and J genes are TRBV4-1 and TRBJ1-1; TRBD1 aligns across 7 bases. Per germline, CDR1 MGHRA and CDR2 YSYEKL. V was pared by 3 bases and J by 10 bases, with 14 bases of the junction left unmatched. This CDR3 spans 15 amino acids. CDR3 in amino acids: CASSQGPGQTPGAFF. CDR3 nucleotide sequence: TGCGCCAGCAGCCAGGGACCGGGACAGACGCCCGGAGCTTTCTTT.

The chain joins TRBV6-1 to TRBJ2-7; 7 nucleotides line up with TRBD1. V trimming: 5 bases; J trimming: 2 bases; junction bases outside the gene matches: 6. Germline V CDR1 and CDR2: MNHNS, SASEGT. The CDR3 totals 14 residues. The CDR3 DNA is TGTGCCAGCAGTAGACAGGGCCCGGCCTACGAGCAGTACTTC. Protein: CASSRQGPAYEQYF.

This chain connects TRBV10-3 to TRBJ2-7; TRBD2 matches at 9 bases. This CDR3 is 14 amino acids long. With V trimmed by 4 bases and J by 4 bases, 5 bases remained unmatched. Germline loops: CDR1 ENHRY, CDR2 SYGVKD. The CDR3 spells CAISGSGSKYEQYF. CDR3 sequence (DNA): TGTGCCATCAGTGGTAGCGGGAGTAAGTACGAGCAGTACTTC.

The CDR3 DNA follows: TGTGCCAGCAGGACCCTGACAGGGACTGAGCAGTTCTTC. It specifies CASRTLTGTEQFF. This chain links TRBV6-6 with TRBJ2-1; 7 bases match TRBD1. Germline CDR1 reads MNHNY; CDR2 reads SVGAGI (reference sequence). CDR3 length equals 13 residues. With V trimmed by 6 bases and J by 9 bases, 8 bases remained unmatched.

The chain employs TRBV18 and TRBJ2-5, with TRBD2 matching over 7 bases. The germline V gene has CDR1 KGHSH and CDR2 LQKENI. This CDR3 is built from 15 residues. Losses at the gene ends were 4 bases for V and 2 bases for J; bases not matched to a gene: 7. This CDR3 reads CASSREGTWQETQYF. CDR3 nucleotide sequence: TGTGCCAGCTCACGGGAGGGGACTTGGCAAGAGACCCAGTACTTC.

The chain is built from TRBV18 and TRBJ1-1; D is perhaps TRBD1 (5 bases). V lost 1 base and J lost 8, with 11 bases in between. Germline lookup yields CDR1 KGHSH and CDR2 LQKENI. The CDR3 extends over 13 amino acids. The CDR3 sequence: CASSPRGTGEAFF. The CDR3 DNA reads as TGTGCCAGCTCACCACGGGGGACTGGGGAAGCTTTCTTT.

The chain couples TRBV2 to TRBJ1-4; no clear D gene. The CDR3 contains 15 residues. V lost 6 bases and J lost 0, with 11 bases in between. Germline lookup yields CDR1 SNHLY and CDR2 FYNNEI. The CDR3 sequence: CASSPLISTNEKLFF. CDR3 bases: TGTGCCAGCAGCCCTCTTATTTCAACTAATGAAAAACTGTTTTTT.

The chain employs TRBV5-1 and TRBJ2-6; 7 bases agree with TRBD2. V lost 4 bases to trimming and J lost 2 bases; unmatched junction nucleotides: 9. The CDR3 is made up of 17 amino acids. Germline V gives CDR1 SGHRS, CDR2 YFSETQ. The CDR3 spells CASSVGRGITGANVLTF. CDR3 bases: TGCGCCAGCAGCGTGGGGAGGGGCATCACTGGGGCCAACGTCCTGACTTTC.

The chain's CDR3 is CASKHPVRQGIQNEQFF. The CDR3 DNA reads as TGCGCCAGCAAACACCCGGTGAGACAGGGTATACAAAATGAGCAGTTCTTC. This sequence joins TRBV5-1 and TRBJ2-1, with TRBD1 matching 7 bases. Looked up from germline, CDR1 is SGHRS and CDR2 is YFSETQ. The CDR3 covers 17 residues. J was trimmed by 7 bases and V by 6 bases; bases with no gene match: 19.

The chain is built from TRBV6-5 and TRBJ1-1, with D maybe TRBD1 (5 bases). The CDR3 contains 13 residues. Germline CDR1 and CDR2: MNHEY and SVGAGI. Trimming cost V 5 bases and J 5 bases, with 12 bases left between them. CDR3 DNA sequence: TGTGCCAGCAGTCGCGGGGCGCGGACTGAAGCTTTCTTT. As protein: CASSRGARTEAFF.

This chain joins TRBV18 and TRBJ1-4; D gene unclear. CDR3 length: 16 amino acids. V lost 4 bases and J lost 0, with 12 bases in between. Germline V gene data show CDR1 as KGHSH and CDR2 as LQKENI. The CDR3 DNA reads TGTGCCAGCTCACAGAGTTTGGGCGCAACTAATGAAAAACTGTTTTTT. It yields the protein CASSQSLGATNEKLFF.

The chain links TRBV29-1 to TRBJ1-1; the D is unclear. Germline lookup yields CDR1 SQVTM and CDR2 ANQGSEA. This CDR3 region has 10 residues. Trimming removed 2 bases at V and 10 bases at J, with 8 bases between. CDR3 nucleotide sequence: TGCAGCGTTGAATCTGGAGCAGCTTTCTTT. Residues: CSVESGAAFF.

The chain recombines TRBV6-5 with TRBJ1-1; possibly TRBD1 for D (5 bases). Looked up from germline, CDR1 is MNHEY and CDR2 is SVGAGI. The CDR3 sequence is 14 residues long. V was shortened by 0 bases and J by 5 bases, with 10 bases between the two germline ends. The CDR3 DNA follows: TGTGCCAGCAGTTACTCGAGGGAGGGGACTGAAGCTTTCTTT. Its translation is CASSYSREGTEAFF.

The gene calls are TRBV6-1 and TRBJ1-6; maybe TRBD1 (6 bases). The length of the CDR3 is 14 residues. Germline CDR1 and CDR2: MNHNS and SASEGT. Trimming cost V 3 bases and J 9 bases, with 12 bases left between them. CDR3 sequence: CASSEGRGSSPLHF. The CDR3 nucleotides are TGTGCCAGCAGTGAGGGGAGGGGGAGTTCACCCCTCCACTTT.

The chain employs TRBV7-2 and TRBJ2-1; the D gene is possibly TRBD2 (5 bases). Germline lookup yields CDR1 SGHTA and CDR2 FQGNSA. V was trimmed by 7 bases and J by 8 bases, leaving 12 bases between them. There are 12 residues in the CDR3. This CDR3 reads CASTPGADEQFF. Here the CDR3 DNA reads TGTGCCAGCACCCCCGGAGCGGATGAGCAGTTCTTC.